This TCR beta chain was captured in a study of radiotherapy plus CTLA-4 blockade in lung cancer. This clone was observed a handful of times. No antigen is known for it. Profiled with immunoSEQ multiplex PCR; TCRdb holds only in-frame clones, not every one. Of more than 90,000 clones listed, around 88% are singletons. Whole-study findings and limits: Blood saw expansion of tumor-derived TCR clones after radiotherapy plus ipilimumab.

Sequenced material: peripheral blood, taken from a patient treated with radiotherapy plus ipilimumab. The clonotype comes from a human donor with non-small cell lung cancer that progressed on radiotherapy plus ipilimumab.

CDR3 sequence reads: CASSLLPGGPGIADTQYF. As DNA, the CDR3 is TGTGCCAGCAGCTTATTGCCGGGAGGGCCGGGTATCGCAGATACGCAGTATTTT. The gene calls are TRBV7-9 and TRBJ2-3, with TRBD2 matching 8 bases. Germline assignment: CDR1 SEHNR and CDR2 FQNEAQ (reference sequence). CDR3 size: 18 residues. Trimming took 2 bases from V and 4 from J; bases not matched to a gene: 14.